These T cell receptor beta chains were read from a single sample in a study of T cells in Graves' hyperthyroidism and ophthalmopathy. Using its own MiXCR run on the multiplex PCR reads, TCRdb lists one record per CDR3 protein. The profile shows 550,000 to 650,000 distinct CDR3 sequences, approximately 15% of them singletons. The sample consisted of blood. The receptors shown here come from a woman aged 25 to 39 with Graves' hyperthyroidism that later progressed to Graves' ophthalmopathy. CDR3s include the opening cysteine and the closing phenylalanine or tryptophan. The D gene is left open where the match is weak. Rows give clone size only sometimes, using once, few, many, or a class for an expanded clone.

D,V,J,size,DNA,CDR3
NA,TRBV19,TRBJ1-6,NA,TGTGCCAGTAAGCCGGCCGGATCACCCCTCCACTTT,CASKPAGSPLHF
NA,TRBV5-1,TRBJ2-1,NA,TGCGCCAGCAGCTTGGGTTCCGCGGCAGGGGCGGGTGATGAGCAGTTCTTC,CASSLGSAAGAGDEQFF
TRBD2,TRBV5-1,TRBJ2-7,NA,TGCGCCAGCAGCCGCGGGACTAGCGGGAGGGCGACGCAGTACTTC,CASSRGTSGRATQYF
TRBD2,TRBV7-2,TRBJ2-2,many,TGTGCCAGCAGCTTAGATCGGCTGGGACTAGCGGAAACCACCGGGGAGCTGTTTTTT,CASSLDRLGLAETTGELFF
TRBD2,TRBV12-5,TRBJ2-2,few,TGTGCTAGTGGTTTTCTCGTTACTAGCGGGAGTGGCGGGGAGCTGTTTTTT,CASGFLVTSGSGGELFF
NA,TRBV29-1,TRBJ2-1,many,TGCAGCTCAGAGGAGGCAGATAGCTCCTACAATGAGCAGTTCTTC,CSSEEADSSYNEQFF
NA,TRBV12-3/TRBV12-4,TRBJ1-6,many,TGTGCCAGCAGTGCCGGGACGGCCTATAATTCACCCCTCCACTTT,CASSAGTAYNSPLHF
NA,TRBV12-3/TRBV12-4,TRBJ1-2,many,TGTGCCAGCAGTTCCCCGGAGTACTATGGCTACACCTTC,CASSSPEYYGYTF
TRBD2,TRBV3-1,TRBJ2-1,many,TGTGCCAGCAGCCAAGTGAGAAGGACTAGCGTTAGAAATGAGCAGTTCTTC,CASSQVRRTSVRNEQFF
NA,TRBV6-1,TRBJ2-7,many,TGTGCCAGCAGTGAATCTTTACGAGGGGACTACGAGCAGTACTTC,CASSESLRGDYEQYF